A selection of T cell receptor beta chains follows, all from one sample in a study of T-cell memory formation after mild COVID-19. TCRdb re-derived calls from the 5' RACE reads in MiXCR, one entry per CDR3 protein. The profile shows 250,000 to 400,000 distinct CDR3 sequences, more than 13% of them singletons. Sample: PBMCs or a T cell subset sorted from them (not recorded which). The receptors come from a man between 18 and 29 years old who had mild COVID-19 (a few samples of this study predate the infection). Cell type and time point are not known. The CDR3 runs from the conserved cysteine through the conserved F or W. A D gene is named only where the DNA matches it firmly. Clone size is stated in some rows and not others, as once, few, many or a class when expanded.

CDR3nt: TGCAGTGCGGCCAACCACATTAGTGAGCAGTTCTTC
CDR3aa: CSAANHISEQFF
j_gene: TRBJ2-1
abundance: few
v_gene: TRBV20-1
d_gene: -

CDR3nt: TGTGCCATCAGTGAGTCGAAAGGGGGCACAGATACGCAGTATTTT
CDR3aa: CAISESKGGTDTQYF
j_gene: TRBJ2-3
abundance: -
v_gene: TRBV10-3
d_gene: -

CDR3nt: TGTGCCAGCAGACCATCGGGGGGCGAGATCGGGGAGCTGTTTTTT
CDR3aa: CASRPSGGEIGELFF
j_gene: TRBJ2-2
abundance: -
v_gene: TRBV9
d_gene: -

CDR3nt: TGTGCCAGCAGCCTCGGGACCGCAGGCACAGATACGCAGTATTTT
CDR3aa: CASSLGTAGTDTQYF
j_gene: TRBJ2-3
abundance: many
v_gene: TRBV5-6
d_gene: -

CDR3nt: TGCGCCAGCAGCTTTCGAGCCGGGAGTGTCTCCGGTGGCTACACCTTC
CDR3aa: CASSFRAGSVSGGYTF
j_gene: TRBJ1-2
abundance: few
v_gene: TRBV5-1
d_gene: -

CDR3nt: TGTGCCAGCAGGGACATCTTAAACTATGGCTACACCTTC
CDR3aa: CASRDILNYGYTF
j_gene: TRBJ1-2
abundance: many
v_gene: TRBV6-1
d_gene: -

CDR3nt: TGTGCCAGCAGCTTAGTCCCAGCGGGGGCTAGCACAGATACGCAGTATTTT
CDR3aa: CASSLVPAGASTDTQYF
j_gene: TRBJ2-3
abundance: -
v_gene: TRBV7-2
d_gene: TRBD2

CDR3nt: TGCGCCAGCACGGACAGGGGGGATGGCTACACCTTC
CDR3aa: CASTDRGDGYTF
j_gene: TRBJ1-2
abundance: -
v_gene: TRBV4-1
d_gene: TRBD1

CDR3nt: TGCGCCAGCAGCCAAGATGGGATGAGCGGAGAGACCCAGTACTTC
CDR3aa: CASSQDGMSGETQYF
j_gene: TRBJ2-5
abundance: many
v_gene: TRBV4-3
d_gene: -

CDR3nt: TGTGCCAGCAGCTTAGGGTGGGGCGATGAGCAGTTCTTC
CDR3aa: CASSLGWGDEQFF
j_gene: TRBJ2-1
abundance: -
v_gene: TRBV7-2
d_gene: -

CDR3nt: TGCAGCGTTGTATCGGGGACCGCAACTAATGAAAAACTGTTTTTT
CDR3aa: CSVVSGTATNEKLFF
j_gene: TRBJ1-4
abundance: -
v_gene: TRBV29-1
d_gene: -

CDR3nt: TGTGCCAGCAGTTACGCCTCGGGACAGCATTACACTGAAGCTTTCTTT
CDR3aa: CASSYASGQHYTEAFF
j_gene: TRBJ1-1
abundance: few
v_gene: TRBV6-2/TRBV6-3
d_gene: TRBD1

CDR3nt: TGCGCCAGCAGCTTGACACCCCAGGGGTCCACCGGGGAGCTGTTTTTT
CDR3aa: CASSLTPQGSTGELFF
j_gene: TRBJ2-2
abundance: few
v_gene: TRBV5-1
d_gene: -

CDR3nt: TGTGCCACGCGGGGTAATGAAAAACTGTTTTTT
CDR3aa: CATRGNEKLFF
j_gene: TRBJ1-4
abundance: few
v_gene: TRBV15
d_gene: -

CDR3nt: TGCGCCAGCAAAGAGGAGAACACCGGGGAGCTGTTTTTT
CDR3aa: CASKEENTGELFF
j_gene: TRBJ2-2
abundance: -
v_gene: TRBV5-1
d_gene: -

CDR3nt: TGTGCCAGCAGTCCTGACTGGGAGAAGCGCGAGCAGTACTTC
CDR3aa: CASSPDWEKREQYF
j_gene: TRBJ2-7
abundance: -
v_gene: TRBV6-2/TRBV6-3
d_gene: -

CDR3nt: TGCGCCAGCAGCCATCCTTTAGCAGGGGGGATAAATGAGCAGTTCTTC
CDR3aa: CASSHPLAGGINEQFF
j_gene: TRBJ2-1
abundance: -
v_gene: TRBV4-1
d_gene: -

CDR3nt: TGCGCCAGCAGCCCGGGCGGGGGGGACCTCTATGGCTACACCTTC
CDR3aa: CASSPGGGDLYGYTF
j_gene: TRBJ1-2
abundance: few
v_gene: TRBV5-1
d_gene: -

CDR3nt: TGTGCCACCAGTGATTCCGGTCTTAACTATGGCTACACCTTC
CDR3aa: CATSDSGLNYGYTF
j_gene: TRBJ1-2
abundance: -
v_gene: TRBV24-1
d_gene: -

CDR3nt: TGTGCCTGGAGCGCCAGGGAAGACCAGCCCCAGCATTTT
CDR3aa: CAWSAREDQPQHF
j_gene: TRBJ1-5
abundance: few
v_gene: TRBV30
d_gene: -

CDR3nt: TGTGCCAGCAGCTTAGCTCAGTACTCCTACGAGCAGTACTTC
CDR3aa: CASSLAQYSYEQYF
j_gene: TRBJ2-7
abundance: -
v_gene: TRBV7-2
d_gene: -

CDR3nt: TGTGCCAGCAGCCCCCGGGACAGGGGGCATCTGGACGCAGATACGCAGTATTTT
CDR3aa: CASSPRDRGHLDADTQYF
j_gene: TRBJ2-3
abundance: -
v_gene: TRBV3-1
d_gene: TRBD1

CDR3nt: TGTGCCAGCAGTTGGAAGACGGGGGCCAGCACAGATACGCAGTATTTT
CDR3aa: CASSWKTGASTDTQYF
j_gene: TRBJ2-3
abundance: few
v_gene: TRBV6-2/TRBV6-3
d_gene: -

CDR3nt: TGTGCCAGCAGCTTGGGGGACAGGGAAGGCACAGATACGCAGTATTTT
CDR3aa: CASSLGDREGTDTQYF
j_gene: TRBJ2-3
abundance: few
v_gene: TRBV5-6
d_gene: TRBD1

CDR3nt: TGTGCCAGCACCCCCCCGAAAGGACAGTATCCCTATGGCTACACCTTC
CDR3aa: CASTPPKGQYPYGYTF
j_gene: TRBJ1-2
abundance: few
v_gene: TRBV6-6
d_gene: -

CDR3nt: TGTGCCAGCAGCCCCGGCGGGGGGGCAGATACGCAGTATTTT
CDR3aa: CASSPGGGADTQYF
j_gene: TRBJ2-3
abundance: -
v_gene: TRBV7-6
d_gene: TRBD2

CDR3nt: TGTGCCAGCAGCTCGAATATGTGGGGAGGATACAATGAGCAGTTCTTC
CDR3aa: CASSSNMWGGYNEQFF
j_gene: TRBJ2-1
abundance: many
v_gene: TRBV7-2
d_gene: -

CDR3nt: TGTGCCAGCAGTTTACCGAGGCTGGTAGGAGCGGGGCTAAGCGGGGGCAATGAGCAGTTCTTC
CDR3aa: CASSLPRLVGAGLSGGNEQFF
j_gene: TRBJ2-1
abundance: -
v_gene: TRBV27
d_gene: TRBD2

CDR3nt: TGTGCCAGCAGTTGGGGGACGGAAACCGGGGAGCTGTTTTTT
CDR3aa: CASSWGTETGELFF
j_gene: TRBJ2-2
abundance: -
v_gene: TRBV6-5
d_gene: -

CDR3nt: TGCGCCAGCAGTTTCAGACCGGGACCTAGCCAACTCGATACGCAGTATTTT
CDR3aa: CASSFRPGPSQLDTQYF
j_gene: TRBJ2-3
abundance: -
v_gene: TRBV5-1
d_gene: -

CDR3nt: TGCGCCAGCAGCTTGGGGGGACAGGGCCGATACGAGCAGTACTTC
CDR3aa: CASSLGGQGRYEQYF
j_gene: TRBJ2-7
abundance: few
v_gene: TRBV5-1
d_gene: TRBD1

CDR3nt: TGCGCCAGCAGCCAGACCACGGGGATCGCCTCCTACGAGCAGTACTTC
CDR3aa: CASSQTTGIASYEQYF
j_gene: TRBJ2-7
abundance: -
v_gene: TRBV4-1
d_gene: -

CDR3nt: TGTGCCAGCAGCCCGAGGACTAGCGGGGAGGAGACCCAGTACTTC
CDR3aa: CASSPRTSGEETQYF
j_gene: TRBJ2-5
abundance: -
v_gene: TRBV7-2
d_gene: TRBD2

CDR3nt: TGTGCCAGCAGCTTGGCTCAGGGACAGGCCTATGAGCAGTTCTTC
CDR3aa: CASSLAQGQAYEQFF
j_gene: TRBJ2-1
abundance: -
v_gene: TRBV7-9
d_gene: TRBD1

CDR3nt: TGTGCCAGCAGCCAAGATGTAGGGGGGTTTAACACAGATACGCAGTATTTT
CDR3aa: CASSQDVGGFNTDTQYF
j_gene: TRBJ2-3
abundance: few
v_gene: TRBV4-2
d_gene: -

CDR3nt: TGTGCCAGCAGCCCCACTACCTCACCTTACAATGAGCAGTTCTTC
CDR3aa: CASSPTTSPYNEQFF
j_gene: TRBJ2-1
abundance: few
v_gene: TRBV7-2
d_gene: -

CDR3nt: TGCAGTGCTAGAGTTGTTACAGGGGTGCGGGATGGCTACACCTTC
CDR3aa: CSARVVTGVRDGYTF
j_gene: TRBJ1-2
abundance: few
v_gene: TRBV20-1
d_gene: TRBD1

CDR3nt: TGTGCCAGCAGCTCCCATTTCGGGTTGAACACTGAAGCTTTCTTT
CDR3aa: CASSSHFGLNTEAFF
j_gene: TRBJ1-1
abundance: few
v_gene: TRBV7-9
d_gene: -

CDR3nt: TGCGCCAGCAGCGTCGGGGAGCATAGCAATCAGCCCCAGCATTTT
CDR3aa: CASSVGEHSNQPQHF
j_gene: TRBJ1-5
abundance: many
v_gene: TRBV5-1
d_gene: -

CDR3nt: TGTGCCAGCAGCTCCCGACTAGCGGGGGGAATCGGGGATGAGCAGTTCTTC
CDR3aa: CASSSRLAGGIGDEQFF
j_gene: TRBJ2-1
abundance: -
v_gene: TRBV12-3/TRBV12-4
d_gene: TRBD2

CDR3nt: TGCGCCAGCAGCCGGACGGGGGCCGCCCCTAGCACAGATACGCAGTATTTT
CDR3aa: CASSRTGAAPSTDTQYF
j_gene: TRBJ2-3
abundance: many
v_gene: TRBV5-1
d_gene: -

CDR3nt: TGTGCCAGCAGCCAAGATATGCGGCTAGCGGGGGTCGCGAACACCGGGGAGCTGTTTTTT
CDR3aa: CASSQDMRLAGVANTGELFF
j_gene: TRBJ2-2
abundance: few
v_gene: TRBV4-2
d_gene: TRBD2

CDR3nt: TGTGCCAGCAGCCCCCTGCGCGGGAACTATGGCTACACCTTC
CDR3aa: CASSPLRGNYGYTF
j_gene: TRBJ1-2
abundance: few
v_gene: TRBV11-2
d_gene: -

CDR3nt: TGCGCCAGCAGCTTCTCCGGGACAGGGAGAAACATTCAGTACTTC
CDR3aa: CASSFSGTGRNIQYF
j_gene: TRBJ2-4
abundance: -
v_gene: TRBV5-1
d_gene: TRBD1

CDR3nt: TGCGCCAGCAGCCAATACACCGGGACAGGGGGGAACATTCAGTACTTC
CDR3aa: CASSQYTGTGGNIQYF
j_gene: TRBJ2-4
abundance: few
v_gene: TRBV4-3
d_gene: TRBD1

CDR3nt: TGTGCCAGCACCCCTCTGTCCAAAAACATTCAGTACTTC
CDR3aa: CASTPLSKNIQYF
j_gene: TRBJ2-4
abundance: few
v_gene: TRBV7-9
d_gene: -

CDR3nt: TGTGCCAGTAGTAGGAGCGGGGGGGCAGCAGATACGCAGTATTTT
CDR3aa: CASSRSGGAADTQYF
j_gene: TRBJ2-3
abundance: few
v_gene: TRBV19
d_gene: TRBD2

CDR3nt: TGTGCCAGCACCTCAAGCGGGGGAGATACGCAGTATTTT
CDR3aa: CASTSSGGDTQYF
j_gene: TRBJ2-3
abundance: -
v_gene: TRBV12-3/TRBV12-4
d_gene: TRBD2

CDR3nt: TGTGCCAGCAGCTTAGAGGAAGAGCTGTTTTTT
CDR3aa: CASSLEEELFF
j_gene: TRBJ2-2
abundance: -
v_gene: TRBV7-2
d_gene: -